This TCR beta chain originates from a study of cytomegalovirus exposure and HLA in healthy donors. Study overall: Per a later analysis, the 666 first-cohort and approximately 120 validation repertoires shared one platform.

Profiling relied on immunoSEQ multiplex PCR, and the TCRdb table lists in-frame clones only, not all of them. Seen here are 150,000 to 200,000 clones, approximately 84% observed once, and the top ten hold roughly 10%. Concerning this clone itself: Its antigen is not identified.

Study-wide results and caveats: Subsequent analysis of the 100 to 150 validation repertoires found a tendency for first-cohort TCR clusters to co-occur. Cytomegalovirus-associated status was assigned to approximately 160 TCR beta chains. Usually a TCR sequence was rare, but some public TCRs were found in many donors.

Trimming removed 1 base from V and 5 bases from J, with 8 bases in between. Germline-derived CDR1 and CDR2 are MDHEN and SYDVKM. The CDR3 length is 13 residues. The clonotype originates from a man aged 30 to 45 in good health and CMV-seropositive. The chain recombines TRBV28 with TRBJ2-5; tentatively, D is TRBD1 (6 bases). The material sequenced was PBMCs. The CDR3 DNA follows: TGTGCCAGCAGTTTATCAGGGGCTGAGACCCAGTACTTC. Residues: CASSLSGAETQYF.